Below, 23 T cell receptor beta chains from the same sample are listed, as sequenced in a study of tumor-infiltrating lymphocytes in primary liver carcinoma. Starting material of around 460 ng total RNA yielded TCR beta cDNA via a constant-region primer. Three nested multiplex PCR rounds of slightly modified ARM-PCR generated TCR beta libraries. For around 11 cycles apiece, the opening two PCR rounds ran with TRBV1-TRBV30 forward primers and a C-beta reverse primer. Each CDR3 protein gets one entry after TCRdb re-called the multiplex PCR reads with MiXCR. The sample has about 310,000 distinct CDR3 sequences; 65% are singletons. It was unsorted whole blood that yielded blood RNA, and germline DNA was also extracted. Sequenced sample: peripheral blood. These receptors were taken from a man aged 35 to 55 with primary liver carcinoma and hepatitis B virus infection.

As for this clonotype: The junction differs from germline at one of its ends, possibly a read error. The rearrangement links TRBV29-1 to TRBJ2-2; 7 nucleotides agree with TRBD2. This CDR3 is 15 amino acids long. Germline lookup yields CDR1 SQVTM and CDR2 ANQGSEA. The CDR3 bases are TGCAGCGTTGAGGCGGGAGTGATGAACACCGGGGATCTGTTTTTT. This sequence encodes CSVEAGVMNTGDLFF.

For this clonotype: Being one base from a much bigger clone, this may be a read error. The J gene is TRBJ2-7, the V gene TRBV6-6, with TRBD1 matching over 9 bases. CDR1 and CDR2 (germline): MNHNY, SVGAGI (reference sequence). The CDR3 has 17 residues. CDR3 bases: TGTACCAGCAGCCCTGGACTAAACAGGGGGCAGAACTACGAGCAGTACTTC. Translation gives CTSSPGLNRGQNYEQYF.

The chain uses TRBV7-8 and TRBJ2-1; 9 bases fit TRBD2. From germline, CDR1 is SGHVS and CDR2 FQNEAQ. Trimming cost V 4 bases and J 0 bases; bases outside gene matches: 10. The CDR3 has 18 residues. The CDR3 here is CASSSQTGTSISYNEQFF. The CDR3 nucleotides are TGTGCCAGCAGCTCACAGACCGGGACTAGCATCTCCTACAATGAGCAGTTCTTC.

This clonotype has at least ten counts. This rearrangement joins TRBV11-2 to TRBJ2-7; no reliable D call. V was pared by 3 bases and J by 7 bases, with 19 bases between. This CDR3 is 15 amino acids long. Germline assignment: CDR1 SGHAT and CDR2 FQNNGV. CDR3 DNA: TGTGCCAGCAGCTTGGGAACAAGGCCTACGGAAGAGCAGTACTTC. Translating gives CASSLGTRPTEEQYF.

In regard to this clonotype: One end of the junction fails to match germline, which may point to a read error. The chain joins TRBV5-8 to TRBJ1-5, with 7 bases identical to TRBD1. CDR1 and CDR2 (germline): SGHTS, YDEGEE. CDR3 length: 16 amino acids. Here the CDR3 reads CASSRDGRGWGQPQNF. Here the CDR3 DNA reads TGTGCCAGCAGCCGGGACGGCAGGGGATGGGGACAGCCCCAGAATTTT.

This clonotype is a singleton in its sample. CDR3 residues: CNGMVAYEQYF. In DNA, the CDR3 is TGCAACGGTATGGTAGCCTACGAGCAGTACTTC. The chain recombines TRBV29-1 with TRBJ2-7; D gene uncertain. Germline CDR1 is SQVTM and CDR2 is ANQGSEA. CDR3 size: 11 residues.

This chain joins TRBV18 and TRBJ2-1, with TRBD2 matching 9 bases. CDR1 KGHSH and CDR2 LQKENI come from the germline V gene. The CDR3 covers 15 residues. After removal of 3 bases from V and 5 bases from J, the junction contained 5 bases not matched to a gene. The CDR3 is CASSPREGSNNEQFF. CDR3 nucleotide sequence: TGTGCCAGCTCACCGCGGGAGGGGAGCAACAATGAGCAGTTCTTC.

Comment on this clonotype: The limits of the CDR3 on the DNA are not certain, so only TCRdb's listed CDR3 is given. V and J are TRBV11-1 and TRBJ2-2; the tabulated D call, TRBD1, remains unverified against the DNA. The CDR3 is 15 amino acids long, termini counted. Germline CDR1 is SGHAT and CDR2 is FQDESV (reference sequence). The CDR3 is CAGSFGRGNTGELFF.

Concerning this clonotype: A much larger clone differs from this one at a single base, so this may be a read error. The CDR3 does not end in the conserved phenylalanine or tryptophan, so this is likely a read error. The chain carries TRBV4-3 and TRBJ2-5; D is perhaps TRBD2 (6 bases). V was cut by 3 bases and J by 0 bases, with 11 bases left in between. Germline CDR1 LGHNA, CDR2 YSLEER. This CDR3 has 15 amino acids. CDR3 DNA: TGCGCCAGCAGCCAGGGCGGGGCAGACCAAGAGACCCAGTACTTA. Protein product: CASSQGGADQETQYL.

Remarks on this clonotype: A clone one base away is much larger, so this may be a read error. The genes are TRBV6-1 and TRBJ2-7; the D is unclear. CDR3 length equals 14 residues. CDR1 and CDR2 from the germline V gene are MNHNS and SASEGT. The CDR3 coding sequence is TGTGTCAGCAGGTCCCTCGGAGCTTCCTACGAGCAGTACTTC. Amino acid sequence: CVSRSLGASYEQYF.

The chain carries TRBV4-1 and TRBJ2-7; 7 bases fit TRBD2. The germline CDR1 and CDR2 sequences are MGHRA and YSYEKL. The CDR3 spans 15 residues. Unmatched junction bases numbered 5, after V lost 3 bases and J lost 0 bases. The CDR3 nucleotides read TGCGCCAGCAGCCATGTAGCGGGTGTCTCCTACGAGCAGTACTTC. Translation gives CASSHVAGVSYEQYF.

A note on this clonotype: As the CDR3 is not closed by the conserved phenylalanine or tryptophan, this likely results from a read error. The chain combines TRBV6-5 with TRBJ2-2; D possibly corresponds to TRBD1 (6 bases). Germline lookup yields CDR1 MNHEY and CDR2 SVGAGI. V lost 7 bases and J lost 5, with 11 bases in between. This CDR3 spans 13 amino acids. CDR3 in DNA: TGTGCCAGCAAACAGGGTTTGACCGGGGAGCTGTTTTAT. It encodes CASKQGLTGELFY.

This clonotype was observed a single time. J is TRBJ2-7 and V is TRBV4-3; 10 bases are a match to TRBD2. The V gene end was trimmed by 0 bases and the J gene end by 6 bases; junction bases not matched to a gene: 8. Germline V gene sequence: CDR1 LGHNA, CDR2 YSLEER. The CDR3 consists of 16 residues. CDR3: CASSQDGPGLAPEQYF. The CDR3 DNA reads TGCGCCAGCAGCCAAGACGGCCCGGGACTAGCGCCCGAGCAGTACTTC.

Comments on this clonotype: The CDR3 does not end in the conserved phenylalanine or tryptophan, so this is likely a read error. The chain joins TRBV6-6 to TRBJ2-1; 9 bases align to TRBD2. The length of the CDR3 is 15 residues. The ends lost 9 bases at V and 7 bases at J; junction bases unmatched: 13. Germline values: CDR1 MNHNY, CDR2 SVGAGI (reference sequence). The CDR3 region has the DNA TGTGCCAGTCGCCTTTCGGCGGGAGGGCCGAATGAGCAGTTCTTA. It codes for CASRLSAGGPNEQFL.

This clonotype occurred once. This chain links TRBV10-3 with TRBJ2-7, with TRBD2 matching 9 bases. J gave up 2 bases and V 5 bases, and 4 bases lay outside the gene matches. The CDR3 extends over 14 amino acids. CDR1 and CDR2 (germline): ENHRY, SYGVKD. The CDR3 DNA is TGTGCCATCAGTTCGGGACTAGCCCCCTACGAGCAGTACTTC. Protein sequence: CAISSGLAPYEQYF.

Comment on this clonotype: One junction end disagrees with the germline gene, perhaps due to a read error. This CDR3 is CVSSPTVTGINEQYF. For the CDR3, the DNA is TGTGTCAGCAGCCCAACCGTGACAGGGATCAACGAGCAGTATTTC. The rearrangement joins TRBV5-4 to TRBJ2-7; 7 positions agree with TRBD1. Germline assignment: CDR1 SGHNT and CDR2 YYREEE (reference sequence). The CDR3 runs to 15 residues.

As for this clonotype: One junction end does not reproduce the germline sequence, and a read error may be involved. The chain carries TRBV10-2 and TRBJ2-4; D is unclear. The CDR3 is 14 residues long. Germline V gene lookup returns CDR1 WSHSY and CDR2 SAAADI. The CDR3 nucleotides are TGCACCAGCAGAGAAGCAGTGGCCAAAAACATTCAGTACTTC. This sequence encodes CTSREAVAKNIQYF.

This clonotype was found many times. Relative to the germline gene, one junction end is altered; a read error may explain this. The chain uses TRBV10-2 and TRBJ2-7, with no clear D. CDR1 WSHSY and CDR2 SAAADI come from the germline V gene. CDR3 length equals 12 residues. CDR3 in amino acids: CASSLSSYEQYF. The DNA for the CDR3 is TGTGCCAGCAGTTTGTCTAGCTACGAGCAGTACTTC.

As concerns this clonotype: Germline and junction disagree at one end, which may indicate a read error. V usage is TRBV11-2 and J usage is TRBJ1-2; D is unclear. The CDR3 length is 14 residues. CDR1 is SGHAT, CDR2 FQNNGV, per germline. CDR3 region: CASSRQPRGYDYTF. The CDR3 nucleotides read TGTGCCAGCAGCCGCCAGCCCCGCGGCTATGACTACACCTTT.

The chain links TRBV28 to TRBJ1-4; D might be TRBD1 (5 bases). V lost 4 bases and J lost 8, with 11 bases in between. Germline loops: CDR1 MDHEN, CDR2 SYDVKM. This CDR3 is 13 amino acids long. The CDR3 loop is CASSSLQAEKLFF. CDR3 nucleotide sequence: TGTGCCAGCAGTTCGCTACAGGCCGAAAAACTGTTTTTT.

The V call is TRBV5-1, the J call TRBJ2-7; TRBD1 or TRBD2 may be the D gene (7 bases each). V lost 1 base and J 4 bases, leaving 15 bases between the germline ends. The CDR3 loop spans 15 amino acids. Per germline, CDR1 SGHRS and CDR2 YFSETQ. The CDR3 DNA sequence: TGCGCCAGCAGCTTGACTCCGCAGGGGGGGTACGAGCAGTACTTC. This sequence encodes CASSLTPQGGYEQYF.

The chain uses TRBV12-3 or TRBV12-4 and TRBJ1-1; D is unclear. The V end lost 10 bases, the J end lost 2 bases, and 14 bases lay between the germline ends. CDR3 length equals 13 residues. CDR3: CANRRTVNTEAFF. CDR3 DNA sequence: TGTGCCAACAGAAGGACGGTTAACACTGAAGCTTTCTTT.

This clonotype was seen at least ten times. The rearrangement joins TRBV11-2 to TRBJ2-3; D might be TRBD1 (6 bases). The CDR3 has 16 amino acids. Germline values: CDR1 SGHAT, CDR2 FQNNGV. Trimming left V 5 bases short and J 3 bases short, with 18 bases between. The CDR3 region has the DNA TGTGCCAGCAGCGGGCCCTCCGGGACATGGACAGATACGCAGTATTTT. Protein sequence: CASSGPSGTWTDTQYF.